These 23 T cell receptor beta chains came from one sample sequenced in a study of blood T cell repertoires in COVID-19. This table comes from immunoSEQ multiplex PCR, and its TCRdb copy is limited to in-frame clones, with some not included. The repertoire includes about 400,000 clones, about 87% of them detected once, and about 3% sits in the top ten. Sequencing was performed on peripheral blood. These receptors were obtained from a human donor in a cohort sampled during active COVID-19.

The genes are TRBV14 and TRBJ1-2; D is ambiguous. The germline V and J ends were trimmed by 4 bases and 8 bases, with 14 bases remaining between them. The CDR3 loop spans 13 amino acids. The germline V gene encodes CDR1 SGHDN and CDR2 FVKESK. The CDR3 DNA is TGTGCCAGCAGCCCCCGGGCGGGCGACGGCTACACCTTC. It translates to CASSPRAGDGYTF.

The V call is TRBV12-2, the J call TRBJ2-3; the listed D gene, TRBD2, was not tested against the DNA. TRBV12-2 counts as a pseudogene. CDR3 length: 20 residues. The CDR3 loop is CASRLSPGRPSGGRFCTQYF. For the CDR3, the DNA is TGTGCAAGTCGCTTAAGCCCCGGCCGACCTAGCGGGGGACGGTTCTGCACGCAGTATTTT.

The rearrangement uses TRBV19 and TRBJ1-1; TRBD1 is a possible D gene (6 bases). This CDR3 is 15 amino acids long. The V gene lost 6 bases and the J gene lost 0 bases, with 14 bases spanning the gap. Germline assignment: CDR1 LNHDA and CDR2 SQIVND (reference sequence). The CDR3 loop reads CASSPSGGMNTEAFF. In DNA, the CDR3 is TGTGCCAGTAGCCCCTCTGGGGGCATGAACACTGAAGCTTTCTTT. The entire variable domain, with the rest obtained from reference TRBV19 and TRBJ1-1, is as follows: DGGITQSPKYLFRKEGQNVTLSCEQNLNHDAMYWYRQDPGQGLRLIYYSQIVNDFQKGDIAEGYSVSREKKESFPLTVTSAQKNPTAFYLCASSPSGGMNTEAFFGQGTRLTVV.

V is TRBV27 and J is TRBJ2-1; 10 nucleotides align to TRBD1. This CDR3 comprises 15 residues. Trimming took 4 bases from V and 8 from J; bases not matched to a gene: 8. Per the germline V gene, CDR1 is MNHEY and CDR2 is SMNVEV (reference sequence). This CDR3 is CASSSFGTGADEQFF. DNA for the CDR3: TGTGCCAGCAGTTCGTTTGGGACAGGGGCGGATGAGCAGTTCTTC.

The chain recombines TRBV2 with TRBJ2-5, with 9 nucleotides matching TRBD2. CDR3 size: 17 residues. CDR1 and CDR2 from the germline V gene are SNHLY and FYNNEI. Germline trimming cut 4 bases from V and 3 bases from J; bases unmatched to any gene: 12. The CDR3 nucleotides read TGTGCCAGCAGTGCCCCCCGCGGGGGGGCCCAAGAAGAGACCCAGTACTTC. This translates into CASSAPRGGAQEETQYF.

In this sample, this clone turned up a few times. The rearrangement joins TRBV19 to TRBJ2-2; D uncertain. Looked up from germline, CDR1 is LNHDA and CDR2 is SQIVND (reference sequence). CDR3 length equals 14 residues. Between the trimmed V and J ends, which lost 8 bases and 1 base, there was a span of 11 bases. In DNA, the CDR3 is TGTGCCAGTTCGCGCCAGGTGAACACCGGGGAGCTGTTTTTT. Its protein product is CASSRQVNTGELFF.

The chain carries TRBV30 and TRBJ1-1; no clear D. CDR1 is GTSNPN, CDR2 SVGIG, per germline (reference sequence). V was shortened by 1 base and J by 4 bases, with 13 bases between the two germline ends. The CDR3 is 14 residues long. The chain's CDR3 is CAWSGAPRGTEAFF. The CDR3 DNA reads TGTGCCTGGAGTGGGGCACCTCGGGGCACTGAAGCTTTCTTT.

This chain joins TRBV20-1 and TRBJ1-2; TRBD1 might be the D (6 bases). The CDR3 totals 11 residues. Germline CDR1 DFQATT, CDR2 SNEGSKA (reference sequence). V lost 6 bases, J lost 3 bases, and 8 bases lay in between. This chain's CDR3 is CSAQGDYGYTF. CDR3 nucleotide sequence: TGCAGTGCACAGGGAGACTATGGCTACACCTTC.

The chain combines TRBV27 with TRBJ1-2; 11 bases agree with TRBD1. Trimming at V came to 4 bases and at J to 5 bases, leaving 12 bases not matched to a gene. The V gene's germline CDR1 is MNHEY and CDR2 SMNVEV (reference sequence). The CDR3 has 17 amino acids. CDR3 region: CASSSRDRGRAPYGYTF. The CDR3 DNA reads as TGTGCCAGCAGTTCTCGGGACAGGGGGAGGGCCCCTTATGGCTACACCTTC.

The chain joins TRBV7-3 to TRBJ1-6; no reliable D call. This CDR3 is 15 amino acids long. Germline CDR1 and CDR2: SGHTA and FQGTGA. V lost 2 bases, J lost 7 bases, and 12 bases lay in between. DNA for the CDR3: TGTGCCAGCAGCTTAGAGCCGGGAGTAAATTCACCCCTCCACTTT. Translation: CASSLEPGVNSPLHF.

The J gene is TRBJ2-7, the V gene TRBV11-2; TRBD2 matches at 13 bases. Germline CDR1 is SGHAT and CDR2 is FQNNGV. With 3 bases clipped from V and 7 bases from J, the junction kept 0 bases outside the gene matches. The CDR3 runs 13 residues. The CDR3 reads CASSLGLAGEQYF. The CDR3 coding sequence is TGTGCCAGCAGCTTGGGACTAGCGGGGGAGCAGTACTTC. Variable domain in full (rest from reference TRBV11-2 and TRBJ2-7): EAGVAQSPRYKIIEKRQSVAFWCNPISGHATLYWYQQILGQGPKLLIQFQNNGVVDDSQLPKDRFSAERLKGVDSTLKIQPAKLEDSAVYLCASSLGLAGEQYFGPGTRLTVT.

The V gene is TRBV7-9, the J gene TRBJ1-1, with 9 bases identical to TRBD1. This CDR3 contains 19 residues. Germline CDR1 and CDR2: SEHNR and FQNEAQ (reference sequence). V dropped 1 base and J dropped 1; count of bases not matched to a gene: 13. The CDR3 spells CASSLVFIGQGRRNTEAFF. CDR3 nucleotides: TGTGCCAGCAGCTTAGTTTTCATCGGACAGGGGAGGCGGAACACTGAAGCTTTCTTT.

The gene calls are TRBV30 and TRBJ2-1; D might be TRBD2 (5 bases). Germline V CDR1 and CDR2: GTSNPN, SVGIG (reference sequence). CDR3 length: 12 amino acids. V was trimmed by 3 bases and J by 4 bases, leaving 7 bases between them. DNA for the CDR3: TGTGCCTGGAGGGAGGAATACAATGAGCAGTTCTTC. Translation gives CAWREEYNEQFF.

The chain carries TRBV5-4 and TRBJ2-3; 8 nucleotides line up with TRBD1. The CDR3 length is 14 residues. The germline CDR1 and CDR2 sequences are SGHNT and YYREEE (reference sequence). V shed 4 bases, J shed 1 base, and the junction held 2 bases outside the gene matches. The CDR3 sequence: CASSPGGRTDTQYF. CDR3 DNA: TGTGCCAGCAGCCCAGGGGGCCGCACAGATACGCAGTATTTT.

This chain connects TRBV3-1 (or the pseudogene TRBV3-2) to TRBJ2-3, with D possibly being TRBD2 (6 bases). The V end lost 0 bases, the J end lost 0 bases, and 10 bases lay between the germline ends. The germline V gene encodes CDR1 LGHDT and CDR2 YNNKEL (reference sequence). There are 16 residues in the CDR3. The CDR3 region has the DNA TGTGCCAGCAGCCAAGACCCGGGGACTAGCACAGATACGCAGTATTTT. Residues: CASSQDPGTSTDTQYF.

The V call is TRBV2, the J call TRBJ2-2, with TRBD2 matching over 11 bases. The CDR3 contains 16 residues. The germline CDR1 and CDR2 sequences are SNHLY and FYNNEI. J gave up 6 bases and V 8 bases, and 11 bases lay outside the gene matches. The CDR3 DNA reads TGTGCCAGCCAACAAACTAGCGGGAGTGGGGCCGGGGAGCTGTTTTTT. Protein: CASQQTSGSGAGELFF.

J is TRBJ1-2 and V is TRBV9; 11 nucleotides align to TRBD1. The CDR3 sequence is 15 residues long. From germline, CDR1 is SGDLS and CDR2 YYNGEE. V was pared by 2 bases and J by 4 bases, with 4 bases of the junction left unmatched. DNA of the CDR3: TGTGCCAGCAGCGTTGGGGGGACAGGGGGCTATGGCTACACCTTC. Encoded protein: CASSVGGTGGYGYTF.

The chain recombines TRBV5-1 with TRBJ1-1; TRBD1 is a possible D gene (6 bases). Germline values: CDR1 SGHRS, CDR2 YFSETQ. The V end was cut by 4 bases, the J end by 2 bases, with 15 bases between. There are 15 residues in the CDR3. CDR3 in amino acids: CASSVIPDRNTEAFF. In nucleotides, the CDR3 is TGCGCCAGCAGCGTAATCCCGGACAGAAACACTGAAGCTTTCTTT.

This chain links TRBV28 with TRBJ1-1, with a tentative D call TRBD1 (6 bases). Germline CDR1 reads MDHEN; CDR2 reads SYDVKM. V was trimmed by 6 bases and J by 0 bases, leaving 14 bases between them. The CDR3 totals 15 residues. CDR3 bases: TGTGCCAGCAGCTTCCCAGGGGAAATGAACACTGAAGCTTTCTTT. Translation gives CASSFPGEMNTEAFF.

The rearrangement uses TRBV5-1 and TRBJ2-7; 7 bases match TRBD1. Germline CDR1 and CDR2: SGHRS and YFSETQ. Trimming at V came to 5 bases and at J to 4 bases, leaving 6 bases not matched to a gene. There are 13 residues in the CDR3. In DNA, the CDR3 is TGCGCCAGCAGTGTTAGGACAGGTTACGAGCAGTACTTC. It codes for CASSVRTGYEQYF. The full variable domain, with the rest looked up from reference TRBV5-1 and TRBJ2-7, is KAGVTQTPRYLIKTRGQQVTLSCSPISGHRSVSWYQQTPGQGLQFLFEYFSETQRNKGNFPGRFSGRQFSNSRSEMNVSTLELGDSALYLCASSVRTGYEQYFGPGTRLTVT.

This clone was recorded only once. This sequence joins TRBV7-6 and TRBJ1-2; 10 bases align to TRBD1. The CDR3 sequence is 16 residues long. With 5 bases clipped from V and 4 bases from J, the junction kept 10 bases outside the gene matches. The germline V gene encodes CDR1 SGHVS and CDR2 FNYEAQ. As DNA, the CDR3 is TGTGCCAGCAGCGAGCGGGACAGGGGCCCGTCCTATGGCTACACCTTC. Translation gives CASSERDRGPSYGYTF.

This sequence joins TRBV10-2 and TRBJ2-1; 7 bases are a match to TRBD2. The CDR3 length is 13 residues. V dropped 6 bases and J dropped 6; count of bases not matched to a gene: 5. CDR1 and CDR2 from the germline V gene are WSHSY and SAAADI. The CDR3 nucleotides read TGCGCCAGCAGCCAGGGAGGGTCCAATGAGCAGTTCTTC. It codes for CASSQGGSNEQFF.

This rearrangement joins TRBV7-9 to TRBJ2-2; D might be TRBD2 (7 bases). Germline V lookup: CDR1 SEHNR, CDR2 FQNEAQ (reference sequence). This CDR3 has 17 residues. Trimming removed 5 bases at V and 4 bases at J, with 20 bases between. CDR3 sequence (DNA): TGTGCCAGCAGCCCCCTCCGGGGGGCAGGGAGCACCGGGGAGCTGTTTTTT. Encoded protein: CASSPLRGAGSTGELFF.